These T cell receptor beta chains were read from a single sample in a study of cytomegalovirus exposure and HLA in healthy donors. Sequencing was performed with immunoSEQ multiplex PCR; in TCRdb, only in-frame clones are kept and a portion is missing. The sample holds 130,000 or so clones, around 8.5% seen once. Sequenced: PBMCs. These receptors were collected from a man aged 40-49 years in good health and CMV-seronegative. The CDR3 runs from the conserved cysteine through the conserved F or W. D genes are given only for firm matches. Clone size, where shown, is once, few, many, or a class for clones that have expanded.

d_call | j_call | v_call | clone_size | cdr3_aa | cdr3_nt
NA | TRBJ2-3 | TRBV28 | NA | CASSRLDSTDTQYF | TGTGCCAGCAGCAGACTCGACAGCACAGATACGCAGTATTTT
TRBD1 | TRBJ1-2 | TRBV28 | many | CASSSPEGQRNYGYTF | TGTGCCAGCAGCTCACCCGAGGGACAGCGAAACTATGGCTACACCTTC
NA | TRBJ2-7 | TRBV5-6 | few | CASSLVGGSYEQYF | TGTGCCAGCAGCTTGGTCGGAGGTAGTTACGAGCAGTACTTC
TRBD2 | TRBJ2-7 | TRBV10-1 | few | CASSPGGNPYEQYF | TGCGCCAGCAGCCCGGGGGGAAACCCCTACGAGCAGTACTTC
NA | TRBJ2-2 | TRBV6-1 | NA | CASNPGHGTGELFF | TGTGCCAGCAATCCGGGACACGGCACCGGGGAGCTGTTTTTT
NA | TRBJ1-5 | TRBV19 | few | CASSKTGSNQPQHF | TGTGCCAGTAGTAAGACAGGAAGCAATCAGCCCCAGCATTTT
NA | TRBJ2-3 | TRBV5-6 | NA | CASSLFSGTGFNTDTQYF | TGTGCCAGCAGCTTGTTTTCTGGGACTGGATTCAACACAGATACGCAGTATTTT
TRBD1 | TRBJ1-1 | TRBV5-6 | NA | CASSYGQGAEAFF | TGTGCCAGCAGTTACGGACAGGGGGCCGAAGCTTTCTTT
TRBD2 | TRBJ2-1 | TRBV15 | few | CATSRDRIAGDEQFF | TGTGCCACCAGCAGAGATCGGATAGCGGGGGACGAGCAGTTCTTC
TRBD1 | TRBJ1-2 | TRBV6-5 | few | CASSYSGTVIWNGYTF | TGTGCCAGCAGTTATTCAGGGACAGTGATCTGGAATGGCTACACCTTC
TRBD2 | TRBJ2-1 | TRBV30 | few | CAWSSGVYNEQFF | TGTGCCTGGAGTAGCGGGGTTTACAATGAGCAGTTCTTC
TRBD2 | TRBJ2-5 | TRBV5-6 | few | CASSWEGGGLEETQYF | TGTGCCAGCAGCTGGGAAGGCGGGGGGCTCGAGGAGACCCAGTACTTC
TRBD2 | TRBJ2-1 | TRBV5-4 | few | CASSERGGHSEQFF | TGTGCCAGCAGTGAGCGGGGGGGGCATTCTGAGCAGTTCTTC
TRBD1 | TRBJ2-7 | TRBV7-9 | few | CASSYQGVYEQYF | TGTGCCAGCAGCTATCAGGGGGTCTACGAGCAGTACTTC
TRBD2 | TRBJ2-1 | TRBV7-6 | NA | CASSLAGGTSGGAGNEQFF | TGTGCCAGCAGCTTAGCTGGTGGGACTAGCGGGGGGGCTGGAAATGAGCAGTTCTTC
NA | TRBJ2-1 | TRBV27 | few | CASSSTPGTYNEQFF | TGTGCCAGCAGTTCCACCCCGGGGACCTACAATGAGCAGTTCTTC
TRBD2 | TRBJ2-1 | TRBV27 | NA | CASSFYSGGAGSYNEQFF | TGTGCCAGCAGTTTCTATAGCGGGGGTGCAGGCTCCTACAATGAGCAGTTCTTC
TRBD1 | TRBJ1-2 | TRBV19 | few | CASSFTGEYGYTF | TGTGCCAGTAGTTTCACAGGGGAGTATGGCTACACCTTC
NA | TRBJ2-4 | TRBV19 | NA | CASSMRGTKNIQYF | TGTGCCAGTAGTATGAGAGGGACCAAAAACATTCAGTACTTC
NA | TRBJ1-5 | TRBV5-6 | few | CASSPGGNQPQHF | TGTGCCAGCAGCCCCGGAGGCAATCAGCCCCAGCATTTT
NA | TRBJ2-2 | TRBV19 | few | CASTLDGAGTGELFF | TGTGCCAGTACTCTCGATGGGGCCGGTACCGGGGAGCTGTTTTTT
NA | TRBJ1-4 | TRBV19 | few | CASSGGSTNEKLFF | TGTGCCAGTAGTGGAGGATCCACTAATGAAAAACTGTTTTTT
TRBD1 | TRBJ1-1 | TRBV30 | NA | CAWSLDRKNTEAFF | TGTGCCTGGAGTTTGGACAGGAAGAACACTGAAGCTTTCTTT
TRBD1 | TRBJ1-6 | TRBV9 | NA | CASSLGQDGSPLHF | TGTGCCAGCAGCCTGGGACAGGATGGGTCACCCCTCCACTTT
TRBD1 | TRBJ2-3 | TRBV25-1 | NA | CASQSDARGRGDTQYF | TGTGCCAGTCAAAGTGATGCCAGGGGGCGTGGAGATACGCAGTATTTT
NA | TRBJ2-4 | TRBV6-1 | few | CASSERGQNIQYF | TGTGCCAGCAGTGAAAGGGGTCAAAACATTCAGTACTTC